These 29 T cell receptor beta chains came from one sample sequenced in a study of cytomegalovirus exposure and HLA in healthy donors. Primers for the PCR totalled 60 Vbeta and 13 Jbeta. Profiled with immunoSEQ multiplex PCR; TCRdb holds only in-frame clones, not every one. The table lists around 160,000 clones, approximately 88% of them singletons. The sample was PBMCs. Every receptor here comes from a woman between 18 and 29 years old in good health and CMV-seronegative.

CDR3 nucleotide sequence: TGCGCCAGCAGCCTAGCGGGGACTTACGAGCAGTACTTC. This sequence encodes CASSLAGTYEQYF. V gene TRBV10-1 combines with J gene TRBJ2-7, with 9 bases fitting TRBD2. The CDR3 has 13 amino acids. V shed 6 bases, J shed 4 bases, and the junction held 4 bases outside the gene matches. Germline assignment: CDR1 WNHNN and CDR2 SYGVQD (reference sequence).

Turning to this clone: At one of its ends the junction is not consistent with the germline gene, which may arise from a read error. The CDR3 sequence: CASSSKLQTWTVLSSEQYF. CDR3 nucleotides: TGTGCCAGCAGTTCAAAATTACAGACATGGACAGTTCTCTCCTCCGAGCAGTACTTC. This chain connects TRBV27 to TRBJ2-7; possibly TRBD1 for D (6 bases). CDR1 and CDR2 (germline): MNHEY, SMNVEV (reference sequence). The CDR3 extends over 19 amino acids.

This clone has only one observation. DNA of the CDR3: TGTGCCAGTAGTTTGTGGACAGGGGGGATGAACACTGAAGCTTTCTTT. Protein: CASSLWTGGMNTEAFF. The gene calls are TRBV19 and TRBJ1-1; 10 bases match TRBD1. Germline V gene data show CDR1 as LNHDA and CDR2 as SQIVND (reference sequence). Trimming took 5 bases from V and 0 from J; bases not matched to a gene: 6. CDR3 length equals 16 residues.

Here the CDR3 reads CASSRDRDASPLHF. As DNA, the CDR3 is TGTGCCAGCAGCCGGGACAGGGACGCTTCACCCCTCCACTTT. The J gene is TRBJ1-6, the V gene TRBV7-9; TRBD1 aligns across 9 bases. Germline trimming cut 5 bases from V and 9 bases from J; bases unmatched to any gene: 5. This CDR3 spans 14 amino acids. Germline values: CDR1 SEHNR, CDR2 FQNEAQ (reference sequence).

The chain couples TRBV5-1 to TRBJ2-2; D gene ambiguous. The germline V and J ends were trimmed by 4 bases and 6 bases, with 7 bases remaining between them. The CDR3 sequence is 12 residues long. CDR1 and CDR2 (germline): SGHRS, YFSETQ. The CDR3 coding sequence is TGCGCCAGCAGCCCCGTAGCCGGGGAGCTGTTTTTT. This encodes CASSPVAGELFF. Together with reference TRBV5-1 and TRBJ2-2, the CDR3 gives the full variable domain: KAGVTQTPRYLIKTRGQQVTLSCSPISGHRSVSWYQQTPGQGLQFLFEYFSETQRNKGNFPGRFSGRQFSNSRSEMNVSTLELGDSALYLCASSPVAGELFFGEGSRLTVL.

The chain joins TRBV11-2 to TRBJ1-1, with 11 bases matching TRBD1. Germline loops: CDR1 SGHAT, CDR2 FQNNGV. Trimming removed 4 bases from V and 1 base from J; junction bases left unmatched: 11. The CDR3 consists of 18 residues. CDR3 region: CASSSHRGQGVSNTEAFF. CDR3 in DNA: TGTGCCAGCAGCTCCCACAGGGGACAGGGGGTATCGAACACTGAAGCTTTCTTT.

This chain uses TRBV15 with TRBJ1-5; TRBD1 is a possible D gene (5 bases). V lost 0 bases and J lost 1, with 13 bases in between. The CDR3 has 17 residues. Germline V lookup: CDR1 LNHNV, CDR2 YYDKDF (reference sequence). CDR3 coding DNA: TGTGCCACCAGCAGAGACCCCAGGGATCGGAGCAATCAGCCCCAGCATTTT. Its protein is CATSRDPRDRSNQPQHF.

This sequence joins TRBV6-5 and TRBJ1-2, with 8 bases that match TRBD1. The CDR3 sequence is 13 residues long. Germline V lookup: CDR1 MNHEY, CDR2 SVGAGI. V trimming: 10 bases; J trimming: 4 bases; junction bases outside the gene matches: 8. The CDR3 loop is CATRSGTGYGYTF. The DNA of the CDR3 is TGTGCCACCCGGTCCGGGACAGGCTATGGCTACACCTTC.

This clone was seen a single time. The chain uses TRBV9 and TRBJ1-2, with 7 bases matching TRBD1. Germline CDR1 is SGDLS and CDR2 is YYNGEE. V was clipped by 2 bases and J by 0 bases; unmatched bases: 10. CDR3 length: 17 residues. In DNA form, the CDR3 reads TGTGCCAGCAGCGTCCTACAGGGGCCGCAACCTAACTATGGCTACACCTTC. Encoded protein: CASSVLQGPQPNYGYTF.

The rearrangement links TRBV7-9 to TRBJ1-1, with D tentatively TRBD1 (5 bases). V was cut by 7 bases and J by 5 bases, with 17 bases left in between. This CDR3 is 14 amino acids long. Germline CDR1 SEHNR, CDR2 FQNEAQ (reference sequence). CDR3 nucleotides: TGTGCCAGCATCGAGGGGAGGGGTCAAACTGAAGCTTTCTTT. Residues: CASIEGRGQTEAFF.

The chain carries TRBV6-4 and TRBJ2-2; TRBD2 aligns across 9 bases. V dropped 5 bases and J dropped 6; count of bases not matched to a gene: 10. This CDR3 comprises 16 residues. Germline V gene data show CDR1 as MRHNA and CDR2 as SNTAGT. The CDR3 nucleotides read TGTGCCAGCAGTTCTTTAGCGGGGGACCAATCCGGGGAGCTGTTTTTT. Translated: CASSSLAGDQSGELFF.

The CDR3 protein is CASSQGGRGDNQPQHF. CDR3 bases: TGTGCCAGCAGCCAAGGAGGGCGCGGGGACAATCAGCCCCAGCATTTT. The rearrangement links TRBV4-2 to TRBJ1-5; D is unresolved. The CDR3 extends over 16 amino acids. Trimming shortened V by 1 base and J by 3 bases, and 13 bases separated the two germline ends. Germline values: CDR1 LGHNA, CDR2 YNFKEQ.

The V gene is TRBV9, the J gene TRBJ2-3; 7 bases agree with TRBD1. V trimming: 9 bases; J trimming: 0 bases; junction bases outside the gene matches: 7. CDR1 is SGDLS, CDR2 YYNGEE, per germline. CDR3 length: 14 residues. CDR3 amino acids: CATDRQGSTDTQYF. In DNA form, the CDR3 reads TGTGCCACCGACCGACAGGGTAGCACAGATACGCAGTATTTT.

The chain couples TRBV18 to TRBJ1-1; 7 nucleotides line up with TRBD1. There are 13 residues in the CDR3. After removal of 3 bases from V and 5 bases from J, the junction contained 3 bases not matched to a gene. CDR1 is KGHSH, CDR2 LQKENI, per germline. In DNA form, the CDR3 reads TGTGCCAGCTCACCGGGACAGACAACTGAAGCTTTCTTT. Amino acid sequence: CASSPGQTTEAFF.

V usage is TRBV12-5 and J usage is TRBJ2-1; perhaps TRBD1 as D (6 bases). Per the germline V gene, CDR1 is LGHNT and CDR2 is FRNRAP. The V end lost 4 bases, the J end lost 0 bases, and 10 bases lay between the germline ends. The CDR3 has 15 amino acids. The CDR3: CASGSRTVSYNEQFF. The CDR3 DNA sequence: TGTGCTAGTGGTTCGAGGACAGTCTCCTACAATGAGCAGTTCTTC.

The chain combines TRBV18 with TRBJ2-6, with 7 bases matching TRBD1. Trimming at V came to 1 base and at J to 2 bases, leaving 5 bases not matched to a gene. The CDR3 totals 17 residues. Germline assignment: CDR1 KGHSH and CDR2 LQKENI. The CDR3 reads CASSPQGASAGANVLTF. The CDR3 nucleotides read TGTGCCAGCTCACCACAGGGGGCGTCGGCTGGGGCCAACGTCCTGACTTTC.

The chain's CDR3 is CASSVTGADTQYF. The DNA of the CDR3 is TGTGCCAGCAGCGTGACAGGCGCAGATACGCAGTATTTT. The chain has TRBV5-4 and TRBJ2-3, with a weak D call TRBD1 (6 bases). Germline lookup yields CDR1 SGHNT and CDR2 YYREEE (reference sequence). V lost 4 bases and J 4 bases, leaving 10 bases between the germline ends. This CDR3 has 13 residues.

This clone was counted only a few times. The chain has TRBV27 and TRBJ2-1; TRBD2 matches 10 bases. In germline, CDR1 is MNHEY, CDR2 SMNVEV (reference sequence). This CDR3 has 16 amino acids. The V gene end was trimmed by 5 bases and the J gene end by 8 bases; junction bases not matched to a gene: 12. CDR3 nucleotides: TGTGCCAGCAGTCCCCTCAGCGGGGGGGCTCTGTATGAGCAGTTCTTC. Translation gives CASSPLSGGALYEQFF.

The CDR3 DNA sequence: TGTGCCACCAGCAGAGAGCGGGGGGGCCATGGAGCCAAAAACATTCAGTACTTC. Its translation: CATSRERGGHGAKNIQYF. The V call is TRBV15, the J call TRBJ2-4, with TRBD2 matching over 9 bases. The germline V gene encodes CDR1 LNHNV and CDR2 YYDKDF (reference sequence). The V and J ends lost 0 bases and 0 bases, in that order; junction bases with no gene match: 6. The length of the CDR3 is 18 residues.

The chain combines TRBV5-5 with TRBJ1-5, with unresolved D. The V gene lost 2 bases and the J gene lost 4 bases, with 13 bases spanning the gap. Germline assignment: CDR1 SGHKS and CDR2 YYEKEE (reference sequence). There are 15 residues in the CDR3. DNA of the CDR3: TGTGCCAGCAGCTTCGCGCCAGGCTTTAATCAGCCCCAGCATTTT. It yields the protein CASSFAPGFNQPQHF.

This clone appeared once. The rearrangement links TRBV11-2 to TRBJ2-7; tentative D call: TRBD1 (5 bases). The CDR3 contains 19 residues. The V and J ends lost 2 bases and 3 bases respectively, with 26 bases between them. The germline CDR1 and CDR2 sequences are SGHAT and FQNNGV. The CDR3 loop is CASSLSTPPPIRGLYEQYF. As DNA, the CDR3 is TGTGCCAGCAGCTTATCTACCCCCCCTCCTATAAGGGGCCTCTACGAGCAGTACTTC. Looking up the rest from reference TRBV11-2 and TRBJ2-7 gives the full variable domain: EAGVAQSPRYKIIEKRQSVAFWCNPISGHATLYWYQQILGQGPKLLIQFQNNGVVDDSQLPKDRFSAERLKGVDSTLKIQPAKLEDSAVYLCASSLSTPPPIRGLYEQYFGPGTRLTVT.

V gene TRBV5-3 combines with J gene TRBJ1-1; a possible D gene is TRBD1 (5 bases). TRBV5-3 is classed as an ORF, of uncertain function. Trimming cost V 0 bases and J 0 bases, with 21 bases left between them. The CDR3 length is 19 residues. CDR3 amino acids: CARSLVIPSTEGMNTEAFF. The DNA for the CDR3 is TGTGCCAGAAGCTTGGTAATCCCTTCGACGGAGGGGATGAACACTGAAGCTTTCTTT.

The V gene is TRBV4-1, the J gene TRBJ1-2; 10 nucleotides align to TRBD1. After removal of 4 bases from V and 8 bases from J, the junction contained 10 bases not matched to a gene. Germline CDR1 MGHRA, CDR2 YSYEKL. This CDR3 is 15 amino acids long. CDR3 region: CASSPRFRDRGGYTF. The CDR3 bases are TGCGCCAGCAGCCCTCGATTCCGGGACAGGGGAGGCTACACCTTC.

This chain joins TRBV11-2 and TRBJ1-1; the D is unclear. Trimming took 5 bases from V and 6 from J, leaving 13 bases between them. The length of the CDR3 is 13 residues. Looked up from germline, CDR1 is SGHAT and CDR2 is FQNNGV. CDR3 sequence: CASSDRTPAEAFF. DNA for the CDR3: TGTGCCAGCAGCGATCGGACTCCAGCTGAAGCTTTCTTT.

CDR3 nucleotides: TGCGCCAGCAGCCCCCGGGACGCAGGGGGGACAGATACGCAGTATTTT. Encoded protein: CASSPRDAGGTDTQYF. The chain employs TRBV5-1 and TRBJ2-3; D possibly corresponds to TRBD1 (7 bases). This CDR3 has 16 amino acids. Germline lookup yields CDR1 SGHRS and CDR2 YFSETQ. Trimming took off 4 bases at V and 3 bases at J, with 18 bases between the two ends.

This chain links TRBV10-1 with TRBJ1-5; TRBD1 might be the D (5 bases). CDR1 WNHNN and CDR2 SYGVQD come from the germline V gene (reference sequence). Trimming stripped 0 bases from V and 7 bases from J, with 7 bases between. This CDR3 region has 13 residues. DNA of the CDR3: TGCGCCAGCAGTGAGTCAGGGGTACAGCCCCAGCATTTT. It codes for CASSESGVQPQHF.

The rearrangement uses TRBV9 and TRBJ2-2; 7 nucleotides align to TRBD1. J was trimmed by 2 bases and V by 3 bases; bases with no gene match: 13. CDR1 SGDLS and CDR2 YYNGEE come from the germline V gene. CDR3 length: 18 amino acids. Written as DNA, the CDR3 is TGTGCCAGCAGCGCTCGACCATACAGGGGCACTAACACCGGGGAGCTGTTTTTT. Its translation is CASSARPYRGTNTGELFF.

CDR3 sequence reads: CASSRDPGTAYGYTF. Written as DNA, the CDR3 is TGCGCCAGCAGCCGAGACCCCGGGACAGCCTATGGCTACACCTTC. The gene calls are TRBV5-1 and TRBJ1-2, with TRBD1 matching over 7 bases. Unmatched junction bases numbered 10, after V lost 4 bases and J lost 4 bases. CDR1 and CDR2 from the germline V gene are SGHRS and YFSETQ. This CDR3 region has 15 residues.

In the case of this clone: An end of the junction does not agree with germline; a read error may underlie this. The genes are TRBV5-4 and TRBJ2-4, with D possibly TRBD2 on 5 matching bases. The CDR3 sequence is 18 residues long. Looked up from germline, CDR1 is SGHNT and CDR2 is YYREEE (reference sequence). CDR3 nucleotide sequence: TGTGCCAGCAGCTCGTCTACCGACGGGAATTTAGCCAAAAACAGTCAGTACTTC. Translating gives CASSSSTDGNLAKNSQYF. Complete variable domain (other parts from reference TRBV5-4 and TRBJ2-4): ETGVTQSPTHLIKTRGQQVTLRCSSQSGHNTVSWYQQALGQGPQFIFQYYREEENGRGNFPPRFSGLQFPNYSSELNVNALELDDSALYLCASSSSTDGNLAKNSQYFGAGTRLSVL.